This TCR beta chain is drawn from a study of blood T cell repertoires in COVID-19. Study-level information: T cells, B-cell-depleted T cells, or PBMCs provided the cDNA or gDNA that served as material.

Produced via immunoSEQ multiplex PCR; TCRdb's table is partial and in-frame only. The repertoire holds some 200,000 clones, with approximately 94% as singletons. Seattle patients were enrolled while actively infected and followed longitudinally. The receptor comes from a young man with COVID-19, enrolled during active disease. The sample consisted of peripheral blood.

The CDR3 loop reads CASSRTVNTEAFF. DNA for the CDR3: TGTGCCAGCTCACGGACAGTGAACACTGAAGCTTTCTTT. V usage is TRBV18 and J usage is TRBJ1-1, with D possibly being TRBD1 (6 bases). The CDR3 runs 13 residues. The germline V and J ends were trimmed by 4 bases and 0 bases, with 6 bases remaining between them. Germline V gene data show CDR1 as KGHSH and CDR2 as LQKENI.